This T cell receptor (beta chain) comes out of a study of early T cells in non-severe SARS-CoV-2 infection. Germline V gene data show CDR1 as DFQATT and CDR2 as SNEGSKA (reference sequence). The CDR3 extends over 15 amino acids. Trimming left V 6 bases short and J 3 bases short, with 17 bases between. Attachment of unique molecular identifiers was made to individual cDNA molecules. TCRdb reprocessed the 5' RACE reads with MiXCR, giving one entry per CDR3 protein. This table holds more than 20,000 distinct CDR3 sequences, roughly 4% found once. This receptor was identified in an adult who was a healthcare worker with PCR-confirmed SARS-CoV-2 infection or an uninfected control (not recorded which). The rearrangement links TRBV20-1 to TRBJ1-4; D gene unclear. The sample comprised whole blood. The CDR3 loop reads CSARPLRSPNEKLFF. CDR3 coding DNA: TGCAGTGCCAGGCCCCTTCGAAGCCCTAATGAAAAACTGTTTTTT.